This TCR beta chain was sequenced in a study of radiation and T cells in renal cell carcinoma. For the study at large: Nephrectomy followed 15 Gy stereotactic body radiation by 4 weeks. Notes on the study in general: From baseline, blood top tumor clonotypes peaked at 2 weeks post-radiation.

As to time point: blood 2 weeks post-SBRT. Treatment denoted: 15 Gy SBRT to primary tumor, nephrectomy 4 weeks later. This clone was recorded a few times. Its cognate antigen is unknown. Sequencing was performed with immunoSEQ multiplex PCR; in TCRdb, only in-frame clones are kept and a portion is missing. The sample lists 120,000 or so clones, around 81% seen once, with 5% to 6.5% in the top ten. The V end lost 7 bases, the J end lost 10 bases, and 17 bases lay between the germline ends. The CDR3 is 14 amino acids. Germline CDR1 is MNHEY and CDR2 is SMNVEV (reference sequence). Sequences were derived from blood, sampled from a patient whose treatment included radiotherapy and nephrectomy. V is TRBV27 and J is TRBJ1-6; no definite D call. This receptor was identified in a man aged 50 or older with renal cell carcinoma. The CDR3 region is CASMKWADGSPLHF. CDR3 bases: TGTGCCAGCATGAAGTGGGCAGATGGCTCACCCCTCCACTTT.